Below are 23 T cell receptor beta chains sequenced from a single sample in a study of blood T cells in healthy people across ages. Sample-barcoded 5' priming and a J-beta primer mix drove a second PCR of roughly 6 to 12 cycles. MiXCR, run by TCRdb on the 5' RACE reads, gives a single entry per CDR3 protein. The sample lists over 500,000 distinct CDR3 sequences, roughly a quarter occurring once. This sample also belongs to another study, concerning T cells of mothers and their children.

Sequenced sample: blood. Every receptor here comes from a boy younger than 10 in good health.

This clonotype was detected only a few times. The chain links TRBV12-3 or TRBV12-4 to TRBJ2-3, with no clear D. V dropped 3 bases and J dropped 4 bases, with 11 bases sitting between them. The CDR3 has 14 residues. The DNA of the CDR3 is TGTGCCAGCAGTTTCATAGTGGGGTCAGATACGCAGTATTTT. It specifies CASSFIVGSDTQYF.

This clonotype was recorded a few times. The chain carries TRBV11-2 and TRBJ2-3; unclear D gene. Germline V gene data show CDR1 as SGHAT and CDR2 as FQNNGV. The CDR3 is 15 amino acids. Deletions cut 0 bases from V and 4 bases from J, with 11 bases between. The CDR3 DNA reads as TGTGCCAGCAGCTTAGATAGCCTTCGGCCAGATACGCAGTATTTT. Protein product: CASSLDSLRPDTQYF.

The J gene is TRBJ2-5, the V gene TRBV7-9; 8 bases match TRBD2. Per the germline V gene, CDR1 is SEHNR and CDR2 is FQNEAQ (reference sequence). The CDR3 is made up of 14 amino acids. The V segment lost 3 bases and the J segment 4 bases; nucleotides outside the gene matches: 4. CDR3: CASSFSSGSETQYF. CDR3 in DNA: TGTGCCAGCAGCTTTTCTAGCGGGTCAGAGACCCAGTACTTC.

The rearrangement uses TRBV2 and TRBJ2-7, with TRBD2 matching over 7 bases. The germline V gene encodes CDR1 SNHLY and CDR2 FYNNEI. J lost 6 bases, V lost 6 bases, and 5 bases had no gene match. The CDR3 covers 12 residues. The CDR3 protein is CASRGGESEQYF. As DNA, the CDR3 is TGTGCCAGCAGGGGAGGGGAATCCGAGCAGTACTTC.

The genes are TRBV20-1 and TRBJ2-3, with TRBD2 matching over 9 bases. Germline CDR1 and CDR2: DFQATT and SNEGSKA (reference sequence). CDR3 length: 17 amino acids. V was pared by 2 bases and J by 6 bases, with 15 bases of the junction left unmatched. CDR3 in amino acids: CSARPPGLAGLGDTQYF. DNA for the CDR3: TGCAGTGCTAGACCCCCCGGGCTAGCGGGACTAGGGGATACGCAGTATTTT.

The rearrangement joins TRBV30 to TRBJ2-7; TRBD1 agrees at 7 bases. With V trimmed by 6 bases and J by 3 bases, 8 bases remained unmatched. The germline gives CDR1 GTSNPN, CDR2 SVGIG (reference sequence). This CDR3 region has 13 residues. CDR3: CACHDRARYEQYF. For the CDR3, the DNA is TGTGCCTGCCACGACAGGGCGCGCTACGAGCAGTACTTC.

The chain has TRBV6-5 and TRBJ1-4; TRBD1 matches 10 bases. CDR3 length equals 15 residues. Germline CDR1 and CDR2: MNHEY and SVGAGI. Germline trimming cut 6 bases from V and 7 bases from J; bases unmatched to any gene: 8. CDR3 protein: CASRRTGGVFEKLFF. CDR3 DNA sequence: TGTGCCAGCAGACGGACAGGGGGGGTTTTTGAAAAACTGTTTTTT.

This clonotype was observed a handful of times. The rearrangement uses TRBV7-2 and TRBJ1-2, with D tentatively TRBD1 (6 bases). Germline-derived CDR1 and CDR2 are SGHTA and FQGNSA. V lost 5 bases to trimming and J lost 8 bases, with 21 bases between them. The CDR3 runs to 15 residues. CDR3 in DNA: TGTGCCAGCAGCCCGCAGGGACACCGCTTGGGGGGCTACACCTTC. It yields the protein CASSPQGHRLGGYTF.

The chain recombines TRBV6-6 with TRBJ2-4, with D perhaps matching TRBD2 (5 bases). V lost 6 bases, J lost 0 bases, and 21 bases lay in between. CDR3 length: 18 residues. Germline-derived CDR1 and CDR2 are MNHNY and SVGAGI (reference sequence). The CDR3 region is CASSRTAAARLAKNIQYF. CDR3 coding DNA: TGTGCCAGCAGCAGGACTGCAGCAGCCAGGCTAGCCAAAAACATTCAGTACTTC.

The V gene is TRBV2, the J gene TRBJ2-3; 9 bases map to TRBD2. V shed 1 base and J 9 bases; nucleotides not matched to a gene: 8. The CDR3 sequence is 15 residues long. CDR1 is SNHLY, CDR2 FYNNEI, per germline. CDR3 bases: TGTGCCAGCAGTGAAGAGCGGGAGGCAGTTGAGACGCAGTATTTT. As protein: CASSEEREAVETQYF.

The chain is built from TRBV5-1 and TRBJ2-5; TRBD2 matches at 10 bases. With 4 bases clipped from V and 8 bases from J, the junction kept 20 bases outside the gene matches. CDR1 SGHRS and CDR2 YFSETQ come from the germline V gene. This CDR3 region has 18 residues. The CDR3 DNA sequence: TGCGCCAGCAGCGTACTAGCGGGACAGCCTTCGCGTAGGCCTACCCAGTACTTC. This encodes CASSVLAGQPSRRPTQYF.

DNA for the CDR3: TGTGCCAGCAGTTCCGACGACAGGGGCAGGTACTTC. It translates to CASSSDDRGRYF. The rearrangement links TRBV6-6 to TRBJ2-7, with 8 bases aligning to TRBD1. Germline V gene lookup returns CDR1 MNHNY and CDR2 SVGAGI (reference sequence). CDR3 length: 12 amino acids. The junction had 8 bases not matched to a gene; V was cut back by 4 bases and J by 12 bases.

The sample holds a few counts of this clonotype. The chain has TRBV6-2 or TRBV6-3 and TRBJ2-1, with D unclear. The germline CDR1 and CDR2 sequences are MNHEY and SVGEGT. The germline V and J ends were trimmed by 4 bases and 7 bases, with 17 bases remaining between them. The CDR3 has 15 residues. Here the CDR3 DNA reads TGTGCCAGCAGTTCTGACCCAACGGGTGGGAATGAGCAGTTCTTC. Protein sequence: CASSSDPTGGNEQFF.

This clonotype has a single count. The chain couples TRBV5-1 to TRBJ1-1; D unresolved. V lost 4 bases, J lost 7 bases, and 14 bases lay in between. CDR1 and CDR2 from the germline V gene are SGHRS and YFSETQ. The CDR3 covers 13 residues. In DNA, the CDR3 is TGCGCCAGCAGCGAAGGGTCCCCACATGAAGCTTTCTTT. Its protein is CASSEGSPHEAFF.

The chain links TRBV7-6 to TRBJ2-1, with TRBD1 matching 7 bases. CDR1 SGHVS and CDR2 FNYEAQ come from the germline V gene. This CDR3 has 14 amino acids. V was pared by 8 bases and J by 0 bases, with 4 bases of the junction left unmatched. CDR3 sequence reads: CASVQGSSYNEQFF. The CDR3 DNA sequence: TGTGCCAGCGTACAGGGGAGCTCCTACAATGAGCAGTTCTTC.

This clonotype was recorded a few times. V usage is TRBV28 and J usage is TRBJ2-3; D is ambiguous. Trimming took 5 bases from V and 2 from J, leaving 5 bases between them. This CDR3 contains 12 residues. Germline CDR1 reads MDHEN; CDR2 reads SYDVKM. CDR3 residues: CASSLLTDTQYF. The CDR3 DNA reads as TGTGCCAGCAGTCTCCTCACAGATACGCAGTATTTT.

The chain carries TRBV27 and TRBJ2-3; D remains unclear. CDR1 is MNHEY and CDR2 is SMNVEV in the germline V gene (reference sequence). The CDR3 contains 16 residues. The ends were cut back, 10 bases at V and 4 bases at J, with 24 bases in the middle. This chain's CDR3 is CATTSSGYAFADTQYF. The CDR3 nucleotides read TGTGCCACCACTTCTTCCGGGTATGCCTTTGCAGATACGCAGTATTTT.

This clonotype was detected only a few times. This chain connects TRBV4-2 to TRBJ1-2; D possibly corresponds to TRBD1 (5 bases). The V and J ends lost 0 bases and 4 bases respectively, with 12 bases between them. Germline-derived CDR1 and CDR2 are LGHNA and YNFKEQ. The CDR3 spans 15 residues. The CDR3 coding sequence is TGTGCCAGCAGCCAAGATGATGGGGGTCTCTATGGCTACACCTTC. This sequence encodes CASSQDDGGLYGYTF.

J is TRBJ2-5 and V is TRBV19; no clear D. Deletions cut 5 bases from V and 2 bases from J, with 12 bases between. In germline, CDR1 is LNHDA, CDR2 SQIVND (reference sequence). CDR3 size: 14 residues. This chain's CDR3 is CASSPSTPQETQYF. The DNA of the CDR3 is TGTGCCAGTAGTCCCAGCACGCCACAAGAGACCCAGTACTTC.

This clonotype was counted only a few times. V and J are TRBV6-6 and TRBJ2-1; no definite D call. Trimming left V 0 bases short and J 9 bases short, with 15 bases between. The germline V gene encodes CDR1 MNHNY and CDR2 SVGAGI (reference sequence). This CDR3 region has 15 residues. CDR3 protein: CASSYSAARPGEQFF. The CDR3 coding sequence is TGTGCCAGCAGTTACTCTGCGGCGCGGCCAGGTGAGCAGTTCTTC.

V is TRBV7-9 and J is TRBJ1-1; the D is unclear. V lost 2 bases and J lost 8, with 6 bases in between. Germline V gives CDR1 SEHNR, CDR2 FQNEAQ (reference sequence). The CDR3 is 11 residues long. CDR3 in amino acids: CASSLKREAFF. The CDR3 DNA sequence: TGTGCCAGCAGCTTAAAGAGGGAAGCTTTCTTT. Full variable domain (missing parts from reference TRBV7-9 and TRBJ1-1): DTGVSQNPRHKITKRGQNVTFRCDPISEHNRLYWYRQTLGQGPEFLTYFQNEAQLEKSRLLSDRFSAERPKGSFSTLEIQRTEQGDSAMYLCASSLKREAFFGQGTRLTVV.

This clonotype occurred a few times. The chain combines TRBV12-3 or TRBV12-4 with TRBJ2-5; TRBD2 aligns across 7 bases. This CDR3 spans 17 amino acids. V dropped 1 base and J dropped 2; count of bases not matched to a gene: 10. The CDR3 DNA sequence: TGTGCCAGCAGTTTAGGGGCGGGAGTTTTCGGGCAAGAGACCCAGTACTTC. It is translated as CASSLGAGVFGQETQYF.

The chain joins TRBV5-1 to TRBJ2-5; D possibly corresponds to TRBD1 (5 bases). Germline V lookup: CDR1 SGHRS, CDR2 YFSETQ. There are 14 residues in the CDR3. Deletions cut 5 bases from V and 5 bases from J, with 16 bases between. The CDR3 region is CASSDSGRVETQYF. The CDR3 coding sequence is TGCGCCAGCAGTGACTCAGGGCGAGTGGAGACCCAGTACTTC.